The 29 T cell receptor beta chains listed next were all sequenced from one sample in a study of cytomegalovirus exposure and HLA in healthy donors (dated by TCRdb to about 2017). The library was generated by the immunoSEQ multiplex PCR assay. A mixture of 60 forward primers for TCR Vbeta segments and 13 reverse primers for TCR Jbeta segments was used in the multiplex PCR. This immuneACCESS table, as held by TCRdb, lists in-frame sequences with V and J called but not all clones. Of the missing ones, under half trace to an unresolved V gene in checked studies; the others have no known cause. The sample table records over 100,000 clones; roughly 70% of these occur just once. 5.4% of the sample comes from the top ten. The sequenced material came from PBMCs. The receptors were gathered from a woman in her seventies in good health and CMV-seropositive.

The V call is TRBV29-1, the J call TRBJ2-2, with TRBD2 matching over 10 bases. Trimming at V came to 3 bases and at J to 9 bases, leaving 13 bases not matched to a gene. This CDR3 has 16 residues. Germline V gene sequence: CDR1 SQVTM, CDR2 ANQGSEA. The CDR3 DNA reads TGCAGCGTTGATGGCCTAGCGGGGGCCGGTCCCCGGGAGCTGTTTTTT. It specifies CSVDGLAGAGPRELFF.

V gene TRBV6-1 combines with J gene TRBJ1-1; D is possibly TRBD1 (6 bases). The CDR3 is made up of 13 amino acids. Deletions cut 7 bases from V and 7 bases from J, with 16 bases between. Germline-derived CDR1 and CDR2 are MNHNS and SASEGT. The CDR3 protein is CASNPQGMLEAFF. The CDR3 DNA is TGTGCCAGCAATCCACAGGGTATGCTTGAAGCTTTCTTT.

This chain uses TRBV6-5 with TRBJ1-4, with 9 positions matching TRBD1. The CDR3 sequence is 16 residues long. Germline CDR1 reads MNHEY; CDR2 reads SVGAGI. The junction had 7 bases not matched to a gene; V was cut back by 0 bases and J by 8 bases. The CDR3 sequence: CASSYSLGTGREKLFF. In nucleotides, the CDR3 is TGTGCCAGCAGTTACTCCCTGGGGACAGGGCGGGAAAAACTGTTTTTT.

CDR3 nucleotides: TGTGCCAGTAGTCCAACCGGGACAGACTCCTACGAGCAGTACTTC. Translating it yields CASSPTGTDSYEQYF. J is TRBJ2-7 and V is TRBV19; 7 nucleotides match TRBD1. Trimming took 5 bases from V and 0 from J; bases not matched to a gene: 7. The CDR3 has 15 amino acids. Germline CDR1 LNHDA, CDR2 SQIVND (reference sequence).

The V gene is TRBV5-1, the J gene TRBJ2-5, with TRBD2 matching 12 bases. Germline V gene data show CDR1 as SGHRS and CDR2 as YFSETQ. J gave up 5 bases and V 4 bases, and 6 bases lay outside the gene matches. The CDR3 has 15 amino acids. The CDR3 DNA reads TGCGCCAGCAGCACCGTGGGGACTAGCGGGGAGACCCAGTACTTC. Protein product: CASSTVGTSGETQYF.

The CDR3 DNA sequence: TGTGCCACCAGCAGAGATCAGGTGTACACCTTC. Encoded protein: CATSRDQVYTF. The chain recombines TRBV15 with TRBJ1-2; D is unclear. Trimming stripped 0 bases from V and 11 bases from J, with 7 bases between. The CDR3 has 11 residues. Germline V lookup: CDR1 LNHNV, CDR2 YYDKDF (reference sequence).

This chain joins TRBV11-2 and TRBJ2-3; D not resolved. Trimming took off 7 bases at V and 1 base at J, with 3 bases between the two ends. The germline CDR1 and CDR2 sequences are SGHAT and FQNNGV. CDR3 length: 11 residues. The chain's CDR3 is CASTGTDTQYF. The CDR3 DNA sequence: TGTGCCAGCACCGGCACAGATACGCAGTATTTT. Full variable domain (remainder filled in from reference TRBV11-2 and TRBJ2-3): EAGVAQSPRYKIIEKRQSVAFWCNPISGHATLYWYQQILGQGPKLLIQFQNNGVVDDSQLPKDRFSAERLKGVDSTLKIQPAKLEDSAVYLCASTGTDTQYFGPGTRLTVL.

The chain uses TRBV19 and TRBJ2-1; 7 nucleotides align to TRBD1. J lost 7 bases, V lost 5 bases, and 11 bases had no gene match. The CDR3 contains 15 residues. Germline V lookup: CDR1 LNHDA, CDR2 SQIVND (reference sequence). The CDR3 DNA is TGTGCCAGTAGTGCCCGCGAGACAGGGACGAATGAGCAGTTCTTC. Encoded protein: CASSARETGTNEQFF.

The chain recombines TRBV2 with TRBJ2-2, with 9 bases that match TRBD1. J gave up 5 bases and V 6 bases, and 13 bases lay outside the gene matches. Germline-derived CDR1 and CDR2 are SNHLY and FYNNEI. The CDR3 runs to 17 residues. The DNA of the CDR3 is TGTGCCAGCAGACTAACGTTCGGGACAGGGAATACCGGGGAGCTGTTTTTT. Translation: CASRLTFGTGNTGELFF.

The chain couples TRBV4-1 to TRBJ1-4, with 8 bases identical to TRBD1. The CDR3 contains 15 residues. Germline V CDR1 and CDR2: MGHRA, YSYEKL. With V trimmed by 4 bases and J by 3 bases, 4 bases remained unmatched. CDR3: CASSRQGQANEKLFF. Here the CDR3 DNA reads TGCGCCAGCAGCCGGCAGGGACAGGCTAATGAAAAACTGTTTTTT.

V is TRBV5-4 and J is TRBJ2-3; TRBD2 might be the D (6 bases). The V gene lost 4 bases and the J gene lost 0 bases, with 12 bases spanning the gap. CDR3 length: 15 amino acids. CDR1 and CDR2 (germline): SGHNT, YYREEE (reference sequence). DNA for the CDR3: TGTGCCAGCAGCCGGAGGGCAGCTAGCACAGATACGCAGTATTTT. It yields the protein CASSRRAASTDTQYF.

This clone appeared a few times. This chain joins TRBV19 and TRBJ2-5; 7 positions match TRBD1. CDR3 length: 13 residues. With V trimmed by 3 bases and J by 2 bases, 0 bases remained unmatched. Germline V gives CDR1 LNHDA, CDR2 SQIVND (reference sequence). CDR3 bases: TGTGCCAGTAGTATGGGACAGCAAGAGACCCAGTACTTC. Its protein product is CASSMGQQETQYF.

The chain joins TRBV6-5 to TRBJ1-6, with a possible D match to TRBD1 (6 bases). This CDR3 has 13 amino acids. Germline-derived CDR1 and CDR2 are MNHEY and SVGAGI. The V end was cut by 8 bases, the J end by 6 bases, with 11 bases between. For the CDR3, the DNA is TGTGCCAGCGGGTACAGGGTTAATTCACCCCTCCACTTT. It translates to CASGYRVNSPLHF.

V is TRBV30 and J is TRBJ1-6, with a weak D call TRBD1 (5 bases). V lost 0 bases and J 7 bases, leaving 16 bases between the germline ends. CDR3 size: 16 residues. Germline-derived CDR1 and CDR2 are GTSNPN and SVGIG (reference sequence). This CDR3 is CAWSVSGGFGNSPLHF. CDR3 DNA sequence: TGTGCCTGGAGTGTATCGGGGGGTTTTGGAAATTCACCCCTCCACTTT.

The chain joins TRBV5-1 to TRBJ2-7; 11 nucleotides align to TRBD2. The V gene's germline CDR1 is SGHRS and CDR2 YFSETQ. Trimming removed 0 bases from V and 0 bases from J; junction bases left unmatched: 5. CDR3 length: 17 amino acids. The CDR3 nucleotides read TGCGCCAGCAGCTTGGAAGCTAGCGGGGGGTTCTCCTACGAGCAGTACTTC. This gives the protein CASSLEASGGFSYEQYF.

This chain joins TRBV5-5 and TRBJ2-2; 8 nucleotides match TRBD1. The CDR3 sequence is 17 residues long. CDR1 SGHKS and CDR2 YYEKEE come from the germline V gene (reference sequence). V dropped 4 bases and J dropped 4; count of bases not matched to a gene: 12. CDR3 amino acids: CASSTELWTGPTGELFF. Here the CDR3 DNA reads TGTGCCAGCAGCACCGAGCTGTGGACAGGGCCCACCGGGGAGCTGTTTTTT. The full variable domain, rest sourced from reference TRBV5-5 and TRBJ2-2, is DAGVTQSPTHLIKTRGQQVTLRCSPISGHKSVSWYQQVLGQGPQFIFQYYEKEERGRGNFPDRFSARQFPNYSSELNVNALLLGDSALYLCASSTELWTGPTGELFFGEGSRLTVL.

This chain's CDR3 is CASSLVGAGETQYF. The DNA for the CDR3 is TGTGCCAGCAGCTTAGTAGGGGCCGGGGAGACCCAGTACTTC. This chain uses TRBV7-9 with TRBJ2-5, with D tentatively TRBD1 (5 bases). CDR1 is SEHNR, CDR2 FQNEAQ, per germline (reference sequence). Trimming removed 1 base at V and 5 bases at J, with 11 bases between. This CDR3 spans 14 amino acids. Supplemented by reference TRBV7-9 and TRBJ2-5, the full variable domain reads DTGVSQNPRHKITKRGQNVTFRCDPISEHNRLYWYRQTLGQGPEFLTYFQNEAQLEKSRLLSDRFSAERPKGSFSTLEIQRTEQGDSAMYLCASSLVGAGETQYFGPGTRLLVL.

V and J are TRBV5-1 and TRBJ2-3, with D maybe TRBD2 (6 bases). CDR1 and CDR2 from the germline V gene are SGHRS and YFSETQ. This CDR3 region has 11 residues. Between the trimmed V and J ends, which lost 0 bases and 10 bases, there was a span of 6 bases. The CDR3 spells CASSLGLAQYF. The CDR3 DNA is TGCGCCAGCAGCTTGGGACTAGCGCAGTATTTT. The variable domain in full, completed from reference TRBV5-1 and TRBJ2-3, reads KAGVTQTPRYLIKTRGQQVTLSCSPISGHRSVSWYQQTPGQGLQFLFEYFSETQRNKGNFPGRFSGRQFSNSRSEMNVSTLELGDSALYLCASSLGLAQYFGPGTRLTVL.

This clone has just a few counts. The rearrangement links TRBV18 to TRBJ1-4; perhaps TRBD1 as D (6 bases). The CDR3 runs 15 residues. Germline CDR1 is KGHSH and CDR2 is LQKENI. V was shortened by 2 bases and J by 8 bases, with 15 bases between the two germline ends. The CDR3 DNA sequence: TGTGCCAGCTCACCAATCCCAGGGGTGGGCGAAAAACTGTTTTTT. It translates to CASSPIPGVGEKLFF. The variable domain in full, with the rest retrieved from reference TRBV18 and TRBJ1-4, is NAGVMQNPRHLVRRRGQEARLRCSPMKGHSHVYWYRQLPEEGLKFMVYLQKENIIDESGMPKERFSAEFPKEGPSILRIQQVVRGDSAAYFCASSPIPGVGEKLFFGSGTQLSVL.

This clone occurred once. The chain carries TRBV7-2 and TRBJ1-2, with D hard to call. This CDR3 has 14 residues. Trimming shortened V by 5 bases and J by 0 bases, and 10 bases separated the two germline ends. CDR1 and CDR2 (germline): SGHTA, FQGNSA. The CDR3 region is CASSPRVANYGYTF. The CDR3 DNA reads as TGTGCCAGCAGCCCCCGAGTTGCTAACTATGGCTACACCTTC.

This chain links TRBV19 with TRBJ1-5; 9 nucleotides line up with TRBD1. Per germline, CDR1 LNHDA and CDR2 SQIVND (reference sequence). This CDR3 is built from 20 residues. The V and J ends lost 3 bases and 2 bases, in that order; junction bases with no gene match: 17. DNA for the CDR3: TGTGCCAGTAGTATTACCCTGGGGGACAGGGTACTTATGGGCAATCAGCCCCAGCATTTT. Translating it yields CASSITLGDRVLMGNQPQHF.

The rearrangement links TRBV5-1 to TRBJ2-7, with a possible D match to TRBD1 (5 bases). Germline lookup yields CDR1 SGHRS and CDR2 YFSETQ. The CDR3 sequence is 12 residues long. V lost 3 bases and J 6 bases, leaving 10 bases between the germline ends. The CDR3 DNA is TGCGCCAGCAGCTCGGGTGACAGCGAGCAGTACTTC. Amino acid sequence: CASSSGDSEQYF.

V and J are TRBV30 and TRBJ2-5; D perhaps matches TRBD2 (6 bases). V was shortened by 0 bases and J by 5 bases, with 13 bases between the two germline ends. The length of the CDR3 is 14 residues. CDR1 and CDR2 (germline): GTSNPN, SVGIG (reference sequence). The CDR3 bases are TGTGCCTGGAGTGTTAATCCGGGGGACGAGACCCAGTACTTC. Translating gives CAWSVNPGDETQYF.

Here the CDR3 reads CASSETTLSSYEQYF. The CDR3 DNA is TGTGCCAGCAGTGAAACTACCCTGAGCTCCTACGAGCAGTACTTC. The chain uses TRBV2 and TRBJ2-7; D call uncertain. Trimming took 2 bases from V and 0 from J, leaving 11 bases between them. The CDR3 totals 15 residues. The V gene's germline CDR1 is SNHLY and CDR2 FYNNEI.

V and J are TRBV5-4 and TRBJ2-3; 8 bases are a match to TRBD1. J was trimmed by 5 bases and V by 4 bases; bases with no gene match: 6. This CDR3 is 14 amino acids long. CDR1 is SGHNT, CDR2 YYREEE, per germline (reference sequence). CDR3 amino acids: CASSLQGAIDTQYF. CDR3 nucleotide sequence: TGTGCCAGCAGCCTCCAGGGGGCGATAGATACGCAGTATTTT.

V and J are TRBV7-6 and TRBJ2-7, with D possibly being TRBD1 (5 bases). V was shortened by 0 bases and J by 2 bases, with 14 bases between the two germline ends. This CDR3 is 16 amino acids long. Germline CDR1 SGHVS, CDR2 FNYEAQ. In DNA form, the CDR3 reads TGTGCCAGCAGCTTAGCCGTCGACAGCAATACCTACGAGCAGTACTTC. It is translated as CASSLAVDSNTYEQYF.

This chain connects TRBV5-1 to TRBJ1-1; D not certain. The CDR3 covers 12 residues. CDR1 is SGHRS, CDR2 YFSETQ, per germline. With 3 bases removed from V and 6 bases from J, the gap between germline ends came to 9 bases. As DNA, the CDR3 is TGCGCCAGCAGCTACTACGGCGCTGAAGCTTTCTTT. Protein sequence: CASSYYGAEAFF.

The chain employs TRBV18 and TRBJ1-2; maybe TRBD1 (6 bases). The length of the CDR3 is 15 residues. V was shortened by 0 bases and J by 3 bases, with 11 bases between the two germline ends. Germline V gives CDR1 KGHSH, CDR2 LQKENI. CDR3 sequence: CASSPPAGVDYGYTF. CDR3 sequence (DNA): TGTGCCAGCTCACCACCGGCAGGGGTGGACTATGGCTACACCTTC.

This chain joins TRBV5-4 and TRBJ2-5; the match to TRBD2 covers 7 bases. This CDR3 is built from 15 residues. Trimming took 4 bases from V and 9 from J; bases not matched to a gene: 15. Germline V gives CDR1 SGHNT, CDR2 YYREEE (reference sequence). The CDR3 spells CASSPWAGDPGAQYF. The CDR3 DNA reads TGTGCCAGCAGCCCGTGGGCGGGGGACCCCGGGGCCCAGTACTTC.